This is a list of T cell receptor beta chains from one sample in a study of Graves' ophthalmopathy and Graves' hyperthyroidism. MiXCR, applied by TCRdb to the multiplex PCR reads, yields one record per CDR3 protein. The profile shows around 1.1 million distinct CDR3 sequences, less than 45% of them singletons. The sequencing input was peripheral blood or thyroid tissue (not recorded which). The receptors originated from an adult man with Graves' hyperthyroidism. The CDR3 runs from the conserved cysteine through the conserved F or W.

v_call: TRBV6-5
j_call: TRBJ1-1
cdr3_aa: CASRRGAEAFF

v_call: TRBV15
j_call: TRBJ2-7
cdr3_aa: CATSSEGGFGEQYF

v_call: TRBV3-1
j_call: TRBJ1-2
cdr3_aa: CASSHYGTDGYTF

v_call: TRBV12-3/TRBV12-4
j_call: TRBJ1-2
cdr3_aa: CASSKENYGYTF

v_call: TRBV12-3/TRBV12-4
j_call: TRBJ1-2
cdr3_aa: CASSPRDTTHYGYTF

v_call: TRBV9
j_call: TRBJ2-5
cdr3_aa: CASSAGQQETQYF

v_call: TRBV20-1
j_call: TRBJ2-5
cdr3_aa: CSARGEGRAAQYF

v_call: TRBV25-1
j_call: TRBJ2-1
cdr3_aa: CASSEGTGANEQFF

v_call: TRBV7-9
j_call: TRBJ2-5
cdr3_aa: CASSRTGTRYF

v_call: TRBV20-1
j_call: TRBJ2-5
cdr3_aa: CSAAPGLEAGTQYF

v_call: TRBV29-1
j_call: TRBJ1-1
cdr3_aa: CSVGKQGTEAFF

v_call: TRBV7-2
j_call: TRBJ2-2
cdr3_aa: CASSLARGRYTGELFF

v_call: TRBV12-3/TRBV12-4
j_call: TRBJ1-2
cdr3_aa: CASTPGGAGWGYTF

v_call: TRBV20-1
j_call: TRBJ1-2
cdr3_aa: CSANPPGGLGAHGYTF

v_call: TRBV5-1
j_call: TRBJ2-7
cdr3_aa: CASSLSGGGHEQYF

v_call: TRBV29-1
j_call: TRBJ2-7
cdr3_aa: CSVGGGVNEQYF

v_call: TRBV7-9
j_call: TRBJ2-5
cdr3_aa: CASSLGTSGKTQYF

v_call: TRBV19
j_call: TRBJ2-7
cdr3_aa: CATGDGTGKSYEQYF

v_call: TRBV3-1
j_call: TRBJ1-4
cdr3_aa: CASSQGGGTSLFF

v_call: TRBV10-3
j_call: TRBJ1-1
cdr3_aa: CASEPQEGRLNTEAFF

v_call: TRBV10-3
j_call: TRBJ2-7
cdr3_aa: CAIRTSTNYEQYF

v_call: TRBV19
j_call: TRBJ1-5
cdr3_aa: CASSMRGDGNQPQHF

v_call: TRBV7-9
j_call: TRBJ1-4
cdr3_aa: CAGAATNEKLFF

v_call: TRBV10-3
j_call: TRBJ1-4
cdr3_aa: CAISRQGREKLFF

v_call: TRBV29-1
j_call: TRBJ1-5
cdr3_aa: CSVAVPGGQETQHF

v_call: TRBV6-2/TRBV6-3
j_call: TRBJ1-1
cdr3_aa: CASSPSGHSTEAFF

v_call: TRBV4-2
j_call: TRBJ2-6
cdr3_aa: CASSQGTAGANVLTF

v_call: TRBV4-3
j_call: TRBJ1-1
cdr3_aa: CASSQDRGVEAFF

v_call: TRBV10-3
j_call: TRBJ2-7
cdr3_aa: CASSGKTGARVDEQYF

v_call: TRBV5-1
j_call: TRBJ2-7
cdr3_aa: CASSLWQGPRYEQYF

v_call: TRBV9
j_call: TRBJ1-6
cdr3_aa: CASSQSGQSSYNSPLHF

v_call: TRBV2
j_call: TRBJ1-2
cdr3_aa: CASSPGTGEGYGYTF